The 32 T cell receptor beta chains below come from one sample, sequenced in a study of T cells in localized non-small cell lung cancer. The repertoire was sequenced with immunoSEQ multiplex PCR; TCRdb's copy has only in-frame clones and lacks some. Among around 54,000 clones listed, roughly 88% were seen once. The sequences come from peripheral blood, collected before any cancer treatment. The receptors shown here come from a male donor aged 60 or over with stage III squamous cell lung carcinoma.

This chain connects TRBV6-5 to TRBJ2-5; 13 bases are a match to TRBD2. V dropped 5 bases and J dropped 5; count of bases not matched to a gene: 5. The CDR3 length is 15 residues. Germline V CDR1 and CDR2: MNHEY, SVGAGI. The CDR3 is CASSTSGGAGETQYF. CDR3 in DNA: TGTGCCAGCAGTACTAGCGGGGGGGCCGGTGAGACCCAGTACTTC.

This clone was observed once. The chain couples TRBV6-1 to TRBJ2-7; 9 nucleotides line up with TRBD1. Germline V CDR1 and CDR2: MNHNS, SASEGT. The CDR3 is 13 residues long. Unmatched junction bases numbered 9, after V lost 10 bases and J lost 5 bases. The CDR3 DNA sequence: TGTGCCACCGTCGGGACAGGGTTGCACGAGCAGTACTTC. Its translation is CATVGTGLHEQYF.

The rearrangement joins TRBV6-1 to TRBJ2-1; no definite D call. There are 13 residues in the CDR3. V lost 5 bases and J 4 bases, leaving 9 bases between the germline ends. Germline V CDR1 and CDR2: MNHNS, SASEGT. The CDR3 protein is CASSIQFYNEQFF. CDR3 nucleotides: TGTGCCAGCAGTATACAGTTTTACAATGAGCAGTTCTTC.

In nucleotides, the CDR3 is TGCAGCGCTAAGTTTGAGGGAGGTCACAATCAGCCCCAGCATTTT. Translating it yields CSAKFEGGHNQPQHF. The rearrangement links TRBV29-1 to TRBJ1-5, with D uncertain. This CDR3 contains 15 residues. The ends were cut back, 7 bases at V and 3 bases at J, with 19 bases in the middle. Germline CDR1 SQVTM, CDR2 ANQGSEA.

The genes are TRBV7-9 and TRBJ1-1; 9 bases match TRBD1. J was trimmed by 4 bases and V by 5 bases; bases with no gene match: 11. This CDR3 spans 16 amino acids. Per germline, CDR1 SEHNR and CDR2 FQNEAQ (reference sequence). The CDR3 protein is CASSESGQGGSTEAFF. The DNA of the CDR3 is TGTGCCAGCAGCGAATCGGGACAGGGAGGGTCCACTGAAGCTTTCTTT. Full variable domain (missing parts from reference TRBV7-9 and TRBJ1-1): DTGVSQNPRHKITKRGQNVTFRCDPISEHNRLYWYRQTLGQGPEFLTYFQNEAQLEKSRLLSDRFSAERPKGSFSTLEIQRTEQGDSAMYLCASSESGQGGSTEAFFGQGTRLTVV.

This chain joins TRBV7-3 and TRBJ2-2, with a weak D call TRBD1 (5 bases). The germline gives CDR1 SGHTA, CDR2 FQGTGA. V shed 3 bases and J shed 7 bases, with 12 bases lying between them. The CDR3 covers 14 residues. The DNA for the CDR3 is TGTGCCAGCAGCTTTGCAGGGTCAGGCGGGGAGCTGTTTTTT. Amino acids: CASSFAGSGGELFF.

J is TRBJ2-5 and V is TRBV29-1; 12 nucleotides align to TRBD2. With 5 bases clipped from V and 5 bases from J, the junction kept 6 bases outside the gene matches. Germline CDR1 is SQVTM and CDR2 is ANQGSEA. The CDR3 spans 14 residues. The CDR3: CSVHGTSGWETQYF. The CDR3 DNA follows: TGCAGCGTTCACGGGACTAGCGGGTGGGAGACCCAGTACTTC.

The rearrangement joins TRBV7-9 to TRBJ1-1, with D uncertain. This CDR3 has 14 amino acids. Trimming pared 3 bases from V and 4 bases from J, leaving 12 bases between. Per germline, CDR1 SEHNR and CDR2 FQNEAQ (reference sequence). The CDR3 loop is CASSLAGVGTEAFF. CDR3 in DNA: TGTGCCAGCAGCTTGGCAGGTGTTGGCACTGAAGCTTTCTTT. Full variable domain (missing parts from reference TRBV7-9 and TRBJ1-1): DTGVSQNPRHKITKRGQNVTFRCDPISEHNRLYWYRQTLGQGPEFLTYFQNEAQLEKSRLLSDRFSAERPKGSFSTLEIQRTEQGDSAMYLCASSLAGVGTEAFFGQGTRLTVV.

J is TRBJ2-5 and V is TRBV27, with 9 bases fitting TRBD2. Germline loops: CDR1 MNHEY, CDR2 SMNVEV (reference sequence). Trimming at V came to 2 bases and at J to 5 bases, leaving 12 bases not matched to a gene. The CDR3 has 17 residues. The CDR3 spells CASSLRVRRGGRETQYF. The CDR3, as DNA: TGTGCCAGCAGTTTAAGGGTTAGGCGGGGGGGCCGGGAGACCCAGTACTTC.

This rearrangement joins TRBV28 to TRBJ2-7; no definite D call. The CDR3 length is 16 residues. V was cut by 3 bases and J by 9 bases, with 24 bases left in between. The V gene's germline CDR1 is MDHEN and CDR2 SYDVKM. This CDR3 is CASSFLGGDETPGQYF. Here the CDR3 DNA reads TGTGCCAGCAGTTTTTTGGGCGGAGATGAGACGCCGGGGCAGTACTTC.

This clone was seen just once. This sequence joins TRBV7-6 and TRBJ1-3; D remains ambiguous. V lost 5 bases and J lost 0, with 11 bases in between. The CDR3 has 15 residues. Germline CDR1 reads SGHVS; CDR2 reads FNYEAQ. The CDR3 spells CASSPLQNSGNTIYF. In nucleotides, the CDR3 is TGTGCCAGCAGCCCACTGCAAAACTCTGGAAACACCATATATTTT.

This sequence joins TRBV7-2 and TRBJ2-2, with 7 bases matching TRBD2. J was trimmed by 6 bases and V by 0 bases; bases with no gene match: 7. The CDR3 consists of 16 residues. Germline V CDR1 and CDR2: SGHTA, FQGNSA. The CDR3: CASSLAPTRGSGELFF. In nucleotides, the CDR3 is TGTGCCAGCAGCTTAGCGCCGACGCGGGGGTCCGGGGAGCTGTTTTTT.

This chain links TRBV15 with TRBJ2-1; D is possibly TRBD2 (5 bases). Trimming removed 9 bases at V and 2 bases at J, with 14 bases between. The CDR3 runs to 14 residues. CDR1 and CDR2 from the germline V gene are LNHNV and YYDKDF (reference sequence). CDR3: CATEGERTYNEQFF. The DNA of the CDR3 is TGTGCCACAGAGGGTGAACGGACCTACAATGAGCAGTTCTTC.

V usage is TRBV27 and J usage is TRBJ1-1; 10 nucleotides align to TRBD1. Germline loops: CDR1 MNHEY, CDR2 SMNVEV (reference sequence). Losses at the gene ends were 3 bases for V and 3 bases for J; bases not matched to a gene: 4. The CDR3 runs to 15 residues. The DNA of the CDR3 is TGTGCCAGCAGTTTCGCCGGGACAGGGGACACTGAAGCTTTCTTT. Amino acids: CASSFAGTGDTEAFF.

The V gene is TRBV4-2, the J gene TRBJ1-2, with 11 bases fitting TRBD1. This CDR3 spans 15 amino acids. Germline trimming cut 0 bases from V and 6 bases from J; bases unmatched to any gene: 3. Per germline, CDR1 LGHNA and CDR2 YNFKEQ. CDR3 sequence: CASSQDSGQGDGYTF. DNA of the CDR3: TGTGCCAGCAGCCAAGATTCGGGACAGGGGGATGGCTACACCTTC.

V gene TRBV5-8 combines with J gene TRBJ2-7; D call uncertain. Germline V lookup: CDR1 SGHTS, CDR2 YDEGEE. V gave up 4 bases and J gave up 4 bases, with 12 bases separating them. The CDR3 consists of 13 residues. DNA of the CDR3: TGTGCCAGCAGCGACGTCATGAAGTACGAGCAGTACTTC. It is translated as CASSDVMKYEQYF. Full variable domain (outside the CDR3, taken from reference TRBV5-8 and TRBJ2-7): EAGVTQSPTHLIKTRGQQATLRCSPISGHTSVYWYQQALGLGLQFLLWYDEGEERNRGNFPPRFSGRQFPNYSSELNVNALELEDSALYLCASSDVMKYEQYFGPGTRLTVT.

The rearrangement links TRBV9 to TRBJ2-7; 9 bases map to TRBD2. This CDR3 region has 16 residues. Trimming removed 0 bases from V and 0 bases from J; junction bases left unmatched: 4. Germline V gives CDR1 SGDLS, CDR2 YYNGEE. CDR3 nucleotides: TGTGCCAGCAGCGTAGCGCTAGCGGGGAGCTCCTACGAGCAGTACTTC. This sequence encodes CASSVALAGSSYEQYF.

The CDR3 DNA sequence: TGTGCCAGCAGCTTGGACTCCGGCACCGGGGAGCTGTTTTTT. Protein sequence: CASSLDSGTGELFF. The genes are TRBV5-5 and TRBJ2-2; D call uncertain. CDR1 and CDR2 (germline): SGHKS, YYEKEE (reference sequence). This CDR3 has 14 residues. With 0 bases removed from V and 4 bases from J, the gap between germline ends came to 7 bases. Filled out from reference TRBV5-5 and TRBJ2-2, the complete variable domain reads DAGVTQSPTHLIKTRGQQVTLRCSPISGHKSVSWYQQVLGQGPQFIFQYYEKEERGRGNFPDRFSARQFPNYSSELNVNALLLGDSALYLCASSLDSGTGELFFGEGSRLTVL.

The CDR3 spells CASSIGTGRNYGYTF. The CDR3 DNA reads as TGTGCCAGTAGTATAGGAACAGGGCGAAACTATGGCTACACCTTC. This chain joins TRBV19 and TRBJ1-2, with D possibly TRBD1 on 6 matching bases. CDR1 is LNHDA, CDR2 SQIVND, per germline (reference sequence). V lost 1 base and J lost 2, with 11 bases in between. CDR3 length equals 15 residues.

The rearrangement joins TRBV5-4 to TRBJ2-7, with 12 bases lining up with TRBD2. Looked up from germline, CDR1 is SGHNT and CDR2 is YYREEE (reference sequence). After removal of 2 bases from V and 3 bases from J, the junction contained 3 bases not matched to a gene. This CDR3 spans 15 amino acids. CDR3 DNA sequence: TGTGCCAGCAGCTTCGGACTAGCGGGGAACTACGAGCAGTACTTC. Residues: CASSFGLAGNYEQYF.

The rearrangement links TRBV9 to TRBJ2-7; either TRBD1 or TRBD2 may supply D (6 bases each). V was shortened by 4 bases and J by 5 bases, with 22 bases between the two germline ends. The CDR3 runs 16 residues. Germline CDR1 is SGDLS and CDR2 is YYNGEE. The CDR3 is CASSPRPGAYENEQYF. DNA of the CDR3: TGTGCCAGCAGCCCTCGTCCGGGGGCCTATGAGAACGAGCAGTACTTC.

The V and J genes are TRBV30 and TRBJ1-6, with D possibly matching TRBD1 (5 bases). Trimming left V 2 bases short and J 10 bases short, with 15 bases between. Germline assignment: CDR1 GTSNPN and CDR2 SVGIG (reference sequence). The CDR3 is 14 amino acids. The CDR3, as DNA: TGTGCCTGGAGTTGGGACCTTAGAGAATCACCCCTCCACTTT. Its protein product is CAWSWDLRESPLHF.

The chain recombines TRBV5-5 with TRBJ2-2; TRBD2 might be the D (6 bases). Per the germline V gene, CDR1 is SGHKS and CDR2 is YYEKEE (reference sequence). The CDR3 covers 16 residues. V lost 0 bases, J lost 6 bases, and 15 bases lay in between. In DNA, the CDR3 is TGTGCCAGCAGCTTGGGTTGGGACTCCCTTCCCGGGGAGCTGTTTTTT. Translation gives CASSLGWDSLPGELFF.

The V gene is TRBV29-1, the J gene TRBJ2-3; possibly TRBD1 for D (5 bases). There are 13 residues in the CDR3. In germline, CDR1 is SQVTM, CDR2 ANQGSEA. V shed 5 bases and J shed 4 bases, with 13 bases lying between them. The CDR3 region has the DNA TGCAGCGTTCAGGGTGTCGTCCCAGATACGCAGTATTTT. Its translation is CSVQGVVPDTQYF.

This clone was recorded a few times. The chain carries TRBV5-1 and TRBJ1-6; 7 bases are shared with TRBD1. Germline V gene lookup returns CDR1 SGHRS and CDR2 YFSETQ. The V gene end was trimmed by 4 bases and the J gene end by 6 bases; junction bases not matched to a gene: 4. CDR3 length: 14 amino acids. The CDR3 DNA sequence: TGCGCCAGCAGCCAGGGACAGAGTAATTCACCCCTCCACTTT. This encodes CASSQGQSNSPLHF.

This clone was detected a few times. The chain links TRBV7-9 to TRBJ1-3, with 7 bases matching TRBD1. Germline V gene sequence: CDR1 SEHNR, CDR2 FQNEAQ (reference sequence). The CDR3 has 16 amino acids. The J segment lost 0 bases and the V segment lost 5 bases, leaving 7 bases of the junction unmatched. CDR3 in DNA: TGTGCCAGCAGCCCAGCGGCAGGGGGCTCTGGAAACACCATATATTTT. Translation gives CASSPAAGGSGNTIYF. Looking up the rest from reference TRBV7-9 and TRBJ1-3 gives the full variable domain: DTGVSQNPRHKITKRGQNVTFRCDPISEHNRLYWYRQTLGQGPEFLTYFQNEAQLEKSRLLSDRFSAERPKGSFSTLEIQRTEQGDSAMYLCASSPAAGGSGNTIYFGEGSWLTVV.

The rearrangement joins TRBV13 to TRBJ2-1, with TRBD2 identical over 9 bases. The CDR3 sequence is 15 residues long. Germline V CDR1 and CDR2: PRHDT, FYEKMQ (reference sequence). V lost 5 bases to trimming and J lost 6 bases; unmatched junction nucleotides: 8. The CDR3 region is CASSHSGGGSNEQFF. The CDR3 DNA reads as TGTGCCAGCAGCCATAGCGGGGGAGGTAGCAATGAGCAGTTCTTC.

This chain links TRBV19 with TRBJ2-3; 15 nucleotides match TRBD2. Trimming removed 5 bases from V and 0 bases from J; junction bases left unmatched: 6. CDR3 length equals 18 residues. The germline V gene encodes CDR1 LNHDA and CDR2 SQIVND (reference sequence). The CDR3 reads CASSSGTSGRLSTDTQYF. CDR3 coding DNA: TGTGCCAGTAGTTCGGGGACTAGCGGGAGGCTTAGCACAGATACGCAGTATTTT.

CDR3 in DNA: TGTGCCAGTAGTAACCGCTTGACAGGGGGCACTGAAGCTTTCTTT. It translates to CASSNRLTGGTEAFF. The V and J genes are TRBV19 and TRBJ1-1, with TRBD1 identical over 9 bases. The V segment lost 4 bases and the J segment 4 bases; nucleotides outside the gene matches: 7. Germline-derived CDR1 and CDR2 are LNHDA and SQIVND (reference sequence). The CDR3 consists of 15 residues.

The chain employs TRBV18 and TRBJ2-1, with unresolved D. Germline lookup yields CDR1 KGHSH and CDR2 LQKENI. V was trimmed by 3 bases and J by 7 bases, leaving 7 bases between them. The CDR3 is 12 residues long. This CDR3 reads CASSPSGNEQFF. The CDR3 DNA follows: TGTGCCAGCTCACCTTCTGGGAATGAGCAGTTCTTC.

V is TRBV7-9 and J is TRBJ1-4; a possible D gene is TRBD1 (5 bases). Germline V gene sequence: CDR1 SEHNR, CDR2 FQNEAQ (reference sequence). V lost 1 base, J lost 2 bases, and 14 bases lay in between. There are 17 residues in the CDR3. The CDR3 DNA is TGTGCCAGCAGCTTAGGGCGGGGGTCTACGACTAATGAAAAACTGTTTTTT. Residues: CASSLGRGSTTNEKLFF.

The J gene is TRBJ2-1, the V gene TRBV5-1; no definite D call. The CDR3 has 14 amino acids. V lost 4 bases, J lost 4 bases, and 12 bases lay in between. Per the germline V gene, CDR1 is SGHRS and CDR2 is YFSETQ. The CDR3 DNA follows: TGCGCCAGCAGCCCCGATAGCCAGTACAATGAGCAGTTCTTC. Protein: CASSPDSQYNEQFF. Full variable domain (rest looked up from reference TRBV5-1 and TRBJ2-1): KAGVTQTPRYLIKTRGQQVTLSCSPISGHRSVSWYQQTPGQGLQFLFEYFSETQRNKGNFPGRFSGRQFSNSRSEMNVSTLELGDSALYLCASSPDSQYNEQFFGPGTRLTVL.